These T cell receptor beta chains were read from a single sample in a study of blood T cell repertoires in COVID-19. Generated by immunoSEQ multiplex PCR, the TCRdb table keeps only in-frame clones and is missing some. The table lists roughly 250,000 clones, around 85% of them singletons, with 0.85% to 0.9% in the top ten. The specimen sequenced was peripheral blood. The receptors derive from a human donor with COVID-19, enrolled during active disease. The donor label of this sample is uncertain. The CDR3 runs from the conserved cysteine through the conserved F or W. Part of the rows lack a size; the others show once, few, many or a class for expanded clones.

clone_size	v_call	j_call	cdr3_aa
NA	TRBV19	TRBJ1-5	CASSTTQTVLNQPQHF
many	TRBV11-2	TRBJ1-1	CASDRVVNTEAFF
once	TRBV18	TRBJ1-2	CASSRGQPYGYTF
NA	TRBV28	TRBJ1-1	CASSTGGGTEAFF
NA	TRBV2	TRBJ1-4	CASSRYRGDNEKLFF
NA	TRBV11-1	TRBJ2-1	CASSLGLAEQFF
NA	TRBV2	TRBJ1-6	CASRPFTGQGSPPLHF
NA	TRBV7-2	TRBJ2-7	CASSLSRQGAYEQYF
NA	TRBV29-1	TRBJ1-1	CSVLRPGRNTEAFF
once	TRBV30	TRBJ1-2	CAWGGGSGYGYTF
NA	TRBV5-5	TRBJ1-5	CASSLRGVGGDQPQHF
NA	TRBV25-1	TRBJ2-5	CASRHAGGDQETQYF
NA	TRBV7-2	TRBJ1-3	CASGGPISGNTIYF
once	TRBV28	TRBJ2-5	CASSTGRWGGQETQYF
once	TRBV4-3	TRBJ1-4	CASSQDPQVSEKLFF
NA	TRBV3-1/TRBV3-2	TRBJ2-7	CASSQTGVRYEQYF
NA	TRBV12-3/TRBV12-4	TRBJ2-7	CAIATGGYGEQYF
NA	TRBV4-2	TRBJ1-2	CASSPPGVNYGYTF
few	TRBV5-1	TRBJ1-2	CASSLTPGGDYGYTF
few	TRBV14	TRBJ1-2	CASSQVGTLSHGYTF
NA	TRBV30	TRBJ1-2	CAWSVGERMGYGYTF
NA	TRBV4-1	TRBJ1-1	CASSQGKGALDTEAFF
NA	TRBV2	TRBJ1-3	CASSDSGTGGLSGNTIYF
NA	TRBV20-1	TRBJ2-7	CSVGSSYEQYF
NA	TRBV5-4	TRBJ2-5	CASSLGRSIDSGETQYF
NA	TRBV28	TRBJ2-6	CASTTGSGANVLTF
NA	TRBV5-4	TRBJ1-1	CASRPMTGGRTEAFF
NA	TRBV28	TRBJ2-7	CASSFLGNREYSYEQYF
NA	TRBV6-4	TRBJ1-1	CASRSQGGNTEAFF
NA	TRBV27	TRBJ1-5	CASSLVGVRVNQPQHF
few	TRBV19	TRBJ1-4	CASSIQGNEKLFF
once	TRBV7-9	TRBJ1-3	CASSRTAAGNTIYF
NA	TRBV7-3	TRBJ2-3	CASSSGLGGDTQYF
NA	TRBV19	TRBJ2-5	CASSGGFKETQYF
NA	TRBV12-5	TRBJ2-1	CASGLGRGEQFF
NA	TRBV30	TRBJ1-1	CAWTGDSSITEAFF